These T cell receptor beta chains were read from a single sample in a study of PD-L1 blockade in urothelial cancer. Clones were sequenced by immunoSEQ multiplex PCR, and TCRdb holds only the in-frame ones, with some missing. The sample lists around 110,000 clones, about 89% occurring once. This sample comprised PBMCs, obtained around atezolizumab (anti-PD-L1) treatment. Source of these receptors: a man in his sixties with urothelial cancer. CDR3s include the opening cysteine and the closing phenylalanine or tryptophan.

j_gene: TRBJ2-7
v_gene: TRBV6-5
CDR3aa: CASRVGQAPYEQYF

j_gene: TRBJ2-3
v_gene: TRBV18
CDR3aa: CASSLSGTSTDTQYF

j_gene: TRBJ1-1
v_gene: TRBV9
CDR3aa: CASSAHPEDTEAFF

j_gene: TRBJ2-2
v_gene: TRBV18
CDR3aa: CASSPAGGGSNTGELFF

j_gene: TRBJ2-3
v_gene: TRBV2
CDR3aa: CASSGPSGSTDTQYF

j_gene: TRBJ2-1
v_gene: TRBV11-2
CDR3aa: CASSSTSGHSLTLYEQFF

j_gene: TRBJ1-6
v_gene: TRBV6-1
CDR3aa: CASSEAGNSPLHF

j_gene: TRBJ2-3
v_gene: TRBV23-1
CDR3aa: CASTRQGTDTQYF

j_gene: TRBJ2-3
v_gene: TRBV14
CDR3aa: CASSQVLAGGPTDTQYF

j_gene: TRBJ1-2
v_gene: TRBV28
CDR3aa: CASSISWDTYGYTF

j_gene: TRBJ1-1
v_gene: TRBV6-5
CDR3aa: CASSPAGKGTEAFF

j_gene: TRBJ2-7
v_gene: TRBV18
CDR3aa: CASSHGRKDVDEQYF

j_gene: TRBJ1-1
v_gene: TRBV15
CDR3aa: CATSRDPRLNTEAFF

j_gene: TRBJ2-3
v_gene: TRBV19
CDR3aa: CASSISQGTRWHF

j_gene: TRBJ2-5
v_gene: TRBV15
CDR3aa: CATSSGLAGGQETQYF

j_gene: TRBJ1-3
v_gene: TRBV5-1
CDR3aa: CASSTGQGYGNTIYF

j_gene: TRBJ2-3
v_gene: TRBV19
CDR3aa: CASSTGGTSSTDTQYF

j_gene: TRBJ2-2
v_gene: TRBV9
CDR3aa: CASSVEIGNGELFF

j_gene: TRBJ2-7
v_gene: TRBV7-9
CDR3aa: CASSFPEGQVTYEQYF

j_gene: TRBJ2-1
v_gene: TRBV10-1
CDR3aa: CASSEAGRARGYNEQFF

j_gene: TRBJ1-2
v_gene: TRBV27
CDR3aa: CASRPTGGGGYTF

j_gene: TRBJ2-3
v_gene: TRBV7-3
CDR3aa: CASSLGSTGGADTQYF

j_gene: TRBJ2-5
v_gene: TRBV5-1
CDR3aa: CASSPAGTGNKETQYF

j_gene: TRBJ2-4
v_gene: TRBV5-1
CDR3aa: CASSLNRGNIQYF

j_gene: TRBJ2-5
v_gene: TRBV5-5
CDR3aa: CASSFRQETQYF

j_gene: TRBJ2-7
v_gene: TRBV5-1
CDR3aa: CASRSGQGVGEQYF

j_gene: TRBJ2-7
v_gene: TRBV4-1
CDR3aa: CASSQAKRGLAGILYEQYF

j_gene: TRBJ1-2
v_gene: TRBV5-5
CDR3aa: CASSLAVGGYTF

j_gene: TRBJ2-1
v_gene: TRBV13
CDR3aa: CASSPARLAGGNEQFF

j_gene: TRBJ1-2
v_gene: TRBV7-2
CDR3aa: CASSQFTVNYGYTF

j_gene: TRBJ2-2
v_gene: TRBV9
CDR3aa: CASSVAAVTGELFF

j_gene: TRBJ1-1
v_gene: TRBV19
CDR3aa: CASSGDRRATEAFF

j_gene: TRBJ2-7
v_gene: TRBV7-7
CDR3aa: CASSNGTGRSLEQYF

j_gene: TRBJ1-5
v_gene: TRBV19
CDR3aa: CASNGGGNQPQHF

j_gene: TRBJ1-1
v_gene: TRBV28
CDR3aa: CASSPRENTEAFF

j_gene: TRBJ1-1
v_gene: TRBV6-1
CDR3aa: CASSDWRGGTEAFF

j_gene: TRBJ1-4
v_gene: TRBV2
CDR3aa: CASGRQGSEKLFF

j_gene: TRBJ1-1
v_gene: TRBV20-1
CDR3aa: CSASMGRAFF

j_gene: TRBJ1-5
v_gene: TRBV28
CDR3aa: CASSSWDRGSNQPQHF

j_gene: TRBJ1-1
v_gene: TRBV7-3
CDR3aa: CASSLTGLTFEGTEAFF

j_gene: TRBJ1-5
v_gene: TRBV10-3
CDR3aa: CAIRGLRKNQPQHF

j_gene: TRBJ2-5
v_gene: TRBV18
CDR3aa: CASSPLEGLGYQGETQYF

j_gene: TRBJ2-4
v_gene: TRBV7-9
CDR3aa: CASSPRLAGPSLAKNIQYF

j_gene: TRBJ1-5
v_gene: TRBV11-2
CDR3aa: CASSQDRAGQPQHF

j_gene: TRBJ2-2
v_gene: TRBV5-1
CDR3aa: CASSPRLAGGQLFVGELFF

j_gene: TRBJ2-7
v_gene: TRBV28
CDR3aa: CASSPGLAGYEQYF

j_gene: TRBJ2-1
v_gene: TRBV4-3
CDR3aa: CASSQELPTSGGANEQFF

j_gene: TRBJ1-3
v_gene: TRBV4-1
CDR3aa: CASSQTETGNTIYF

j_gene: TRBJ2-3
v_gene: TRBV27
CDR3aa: CASSPPRGGNKADTQYF

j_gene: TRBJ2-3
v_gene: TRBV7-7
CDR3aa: CASSPLDRVADTQYF

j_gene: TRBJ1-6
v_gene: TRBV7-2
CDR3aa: CASSPGGLLNSPLHF

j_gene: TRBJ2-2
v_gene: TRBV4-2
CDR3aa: CASSQEGTSGGATGELFF